One and the same sample provided the 10 T cell receptor beta chains below, sequenced in a study of blood T cell repertoires in COVID-19. Data came from immunoSEQ multiplex PCR; TCRdb stores just in-frame clones and leaves some out. The sample shows around 220,000 clones, 85% to 90% of them seen only once. Sequenced material: peripheral blood. The receptors derive from a woman aged 45 to 65 with acute or convalescent COVID-19.

The chain's CDR3 is CASSQEEGQPYEQYF. The CDR3 DNA reads TGTGCCAGCAGCCAAGAAGAGGGACAGCCCTACGAGCAGTACTTC. This chain connects TRBV4-2 to TRBJ2-7, with 7 bases fitting TRBD1. CDR1 and CDR2 from the germline V gene are LGHNA and YNFKEQ. This CDR3 is 15 amino acids long. Trimming took 0 bases from V and 2 from J; bases not matched to a gene: 4.

The J gene is TRBJ2-1, the V gene TRBV7-9, with D hard to call. V lost 6 bases and J lost 8, with 8 bases in between. This CDR3 comprises 11 residues. From germline, CDR1 is SEHNR and CDR2 FQNEAQ (reference sequence). CDR3 sequence reads: CASRNIDEQFF. The CDR3 nucleotides read TGTGCCAGCAGAAACATCGATGAGCAGTTCTTC.

CDR3 in amino acids: CASSKIDGTFGSLAWLGTDTQYF. CDR3 nucleotides: TGTGCCAGCAGCAAGATAGACGGAACCTTCGGGTCTCTAGCGTGGCTCGGCACAGATACGCAGTATTTT. The chain carries TRBV9 and TRBJ2-3; possibly TRBD2 for D (6 bases). This CDR3 has 23 amino acids. Trimming took off 4 bases at V and 1 base at J, with 37 bases between the two ends. Per germline, CDR1 SGDLS and CDR2 YYNGEE.

This clone was detected a few times. CDR3 in DNA: TGTGCCAGCAGCCAAGCAGACACCAACTCCAATGAGCAGTTCTTC. Its protein product is CASSQADTNSNEQFF. V usage is TRBV3-1 (or the pseudogene TRBV3-2) and J usage is TRBJ2-1; D is unresolved. V lost 1 base, J lost 6 bases, and 13 bases lay in between. This CDR3 spans 15 amino acids. The germline V gene has CDR1 LGHDT and CDR2 YNNKEL (reference sequence).

Points on this clone: Relative to the germline gene, one junction end is altered; a read error may explain this. The rearrangement joins TRBV10-3 to TRBJ2-5; D is perhaps TRBD2 (5 bases). Germline-derived CDR1 and CDR2 are ENHRY and SYGVKD. The CDR3 totals 14 residues. CDR3 loop: CAISAESGGASFNF. DNA for the CDR3: TGTGCCATCAGTGCAGAGAGCGGAGGAGCCTCCTTTAACTTC.

The rearrangement links TRBV12-3 or TRBV12-4 to TRBJ1-2; D is undetermined. V gave up 6 bases and J gave up 5 bases, with 13 bases separating them. The length of the CDR3 is 13 residues. In DNA form, the CDR3 reads TGTGCCAGCAGAGCGGACGGAAAGTATGGCTACACCTTC. It translates to CASRADGKYGYTF.

This clone was seen once. Here the CDR3 DNA reads TGTGCCAGCAGTTCTAGGACAGGGTCAGGGTTCCAGCCCCAGCATTTT. It specifies CASSSRTGSGFQPQHF. This chain uses TRBV5-8 with TRBJ1-5; TRBD1 aligns across 8 bases. Per the germline V gene, CDR1 is SGHTS and CDR2 is YDEGEE. With V trimmed by 5 bases and J by 7 bases, 14 bases remained unmatched. The CDR3 consists of 16 residues.

The chain uses TRBV4-3 and TRBJ2-7; 12 nucleotides align to TRBD2. In germline, CDR1 is LGHNA, CDR2 YSLEER. V lost 5 bases, J lost 3 bases, and 5 bases stayed unmatched. This CDR3 has 15 amino acids. The CDR3: CASSSGLAGRYEQYF. In DNA form, the CDR3 reads TGCGCCAGCAGCTCCGGACTAGCGGGACGCTACGAGCAGTACTTC.

This clone occurred once. V usage is TRBV9 and J usage is TRBJ2-2, with 8 nucleotides matching TRBD2. The V gene's germline CDR1 is SGDLS and CDR2 YYNGEE. V was clipped by 4 bases and J by 0 bases; unmatched bases: 5. The CDR3 is made up of 16 amino acids. CDR3 protein: CASSFRAGANTGELFF. The CDR3 DNA sequence: TGTGCCAGCAGCTTCCGAGCGGGGGCGAACACCGGGGAGCTGTTTTTT.

The J gene is TRBJ2-5, the V gene TRBV3-1 (or the pseudogene TRBV3-2), with D unresolved. The germline gives CDR1 LGHDT, CDR2 YNNKEL (reference sequence). This CDR3 is built from 14 residues. V lost 0 bases and J lost 1, with 6 bases in between. The CDR3 here is CASSQDLVQETQYF. CDR3 in DNA: TGTGCCAGCAGCCAAGATCTAGTCCAAGAGACCCAGTACTTC.